The entry below describes one T cell receptor beta chain. As handled by the study authors: Amplified reference gene primers provided the basis for estimating nucleated cell counts. Clones were read by immunoSEQ multiplex PCR, and TCRdb kept only the in-frame ones, dropping some. V and J calls and clone size are those listed in that table; D and trimming were worked out from the DNA. The sample records roughly 410,000 clones, approximately 90% being singletons. Trimming took 7 bases from V and 4 from J, leaving 14 bases between them. The CDR3 runs to 13 residues. Germline V gene data show CDR1 as MDHEN and CDR2 as SYDVKM. This record comes from a study of blood T cell repertoires in COVID-19. The wider study: Both acute and convalescent COVID-19 samples were obtained from the United States, Italy and Spain. From T cells, B-cell-depleted T cells, or PBMCs came the material, which was cDNA or gDNA.

Seattle patients were enrolled while actively infected and followed longitudinally. The chain joins TRBV28 to TRBJ2-7; D call uncertain. This clonotype was sampled from a woman between 35 and 50 years old with COVID-19, enrolled during active disease. Sequenced sample: peripheral blood. CDR3 protein: CASNSKVIYEQYF. The CDR3 nucleotides read TGTGCCAGCAACTCCAAAGTCATATACGAGCAGTACTTC.